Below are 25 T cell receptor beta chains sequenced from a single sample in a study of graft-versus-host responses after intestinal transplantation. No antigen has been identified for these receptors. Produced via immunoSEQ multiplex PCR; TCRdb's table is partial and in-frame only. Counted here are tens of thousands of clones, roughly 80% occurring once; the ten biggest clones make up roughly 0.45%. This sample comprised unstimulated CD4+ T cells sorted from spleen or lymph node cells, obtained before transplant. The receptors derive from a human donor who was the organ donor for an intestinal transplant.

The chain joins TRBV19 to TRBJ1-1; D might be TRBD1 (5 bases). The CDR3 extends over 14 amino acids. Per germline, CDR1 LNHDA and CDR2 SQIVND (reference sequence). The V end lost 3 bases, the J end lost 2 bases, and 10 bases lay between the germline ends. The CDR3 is CASSMDIINTEAFF. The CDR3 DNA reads TGTGCCAGTAGTATGGACATTATAAACACTGAAGCTTTCTTT.

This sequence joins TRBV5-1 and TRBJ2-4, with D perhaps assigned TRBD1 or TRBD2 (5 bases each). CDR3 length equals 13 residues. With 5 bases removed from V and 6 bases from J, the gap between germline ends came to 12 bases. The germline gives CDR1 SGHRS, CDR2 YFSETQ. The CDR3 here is CASRGTPGNIQYF. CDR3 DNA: TGCGCCAGCAGGGGGACCCCTGGAAACATTCAGTACTTC. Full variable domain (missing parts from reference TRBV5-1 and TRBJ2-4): KAGVTQTPRYLIKTRGQQVTLSCSPISGHRSVSWYQQTPGQGLQFLFEYFSETQRNKGNFPGRFSGRQFSNSRSEMNVSTLELGDSALYLCASRGTPGNIQYFGAGTRLSVL.

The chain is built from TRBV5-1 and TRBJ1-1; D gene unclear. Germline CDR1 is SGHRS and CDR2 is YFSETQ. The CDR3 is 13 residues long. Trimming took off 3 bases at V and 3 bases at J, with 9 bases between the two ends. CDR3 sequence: CASSSSHDTEAFF. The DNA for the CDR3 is TGCGCCAGCAGCTCGAGTCACGACACTGAAGCTTTCTTT. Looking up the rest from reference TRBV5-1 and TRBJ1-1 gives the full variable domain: KAGVTQTPRYLIKTRGQQVTLSCSPISGHRSVSWYQQTPGQGLQFLFEYFSETQRNKGNFPGRFSGRQFSNSRSEMNVSTLELGDSALYLCASSSSHDTEAFFGQGTRLTVV.

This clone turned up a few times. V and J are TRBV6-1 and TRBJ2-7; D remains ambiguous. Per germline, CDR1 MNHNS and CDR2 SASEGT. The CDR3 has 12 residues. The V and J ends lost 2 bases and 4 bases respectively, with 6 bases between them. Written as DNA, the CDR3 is TGTGCCAGCAGTGAAACCCCGTACGAGCAGTACTTC. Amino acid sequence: CASSETPYEQYF.

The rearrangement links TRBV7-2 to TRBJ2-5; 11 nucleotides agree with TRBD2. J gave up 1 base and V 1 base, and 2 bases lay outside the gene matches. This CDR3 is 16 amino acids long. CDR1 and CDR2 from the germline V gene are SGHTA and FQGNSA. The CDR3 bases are TGTGCCAGCAGCTTAGGACTAGCGGGACTCCAAGAGACCCAGTACTTC. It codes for CASSLGLAGLQETQYF.

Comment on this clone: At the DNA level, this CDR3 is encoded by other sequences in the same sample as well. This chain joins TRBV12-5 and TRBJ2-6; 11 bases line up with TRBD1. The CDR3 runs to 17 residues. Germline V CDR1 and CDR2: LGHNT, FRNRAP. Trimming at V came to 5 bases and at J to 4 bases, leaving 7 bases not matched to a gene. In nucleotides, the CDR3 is TGTGCTAGTGGTCCCGGGACAGGGGGTTACGGGGCCAACGTCCTGACTTTC. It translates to CASGPGTGGYGANVLTF.

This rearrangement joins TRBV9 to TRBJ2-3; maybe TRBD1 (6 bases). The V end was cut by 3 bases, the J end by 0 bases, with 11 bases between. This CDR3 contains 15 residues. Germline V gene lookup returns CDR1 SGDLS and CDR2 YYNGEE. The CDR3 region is CASSGPGASTDTQYF. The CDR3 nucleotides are TGTGCCAGCAGCGGCCCAGGGGCGAGCACAGATACGCAGTATTTT.

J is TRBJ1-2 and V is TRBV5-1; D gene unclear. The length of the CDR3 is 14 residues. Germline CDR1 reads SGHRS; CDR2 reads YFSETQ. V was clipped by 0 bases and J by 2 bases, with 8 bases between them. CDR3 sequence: CASSLDGRNYGYTF. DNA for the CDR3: TGCGCCAGCAGCTTGGACGGCAGGAACTATGGCTACACCTTC.

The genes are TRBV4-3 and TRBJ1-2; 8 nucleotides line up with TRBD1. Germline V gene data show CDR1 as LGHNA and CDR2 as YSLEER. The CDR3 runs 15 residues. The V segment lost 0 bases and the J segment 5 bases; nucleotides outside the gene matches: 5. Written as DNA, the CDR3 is TGCGCCAGCAGCCAAGAAGGCGGACAGGGATATGGCTACACCTTC. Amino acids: CASSQEGGQGYGYTF.

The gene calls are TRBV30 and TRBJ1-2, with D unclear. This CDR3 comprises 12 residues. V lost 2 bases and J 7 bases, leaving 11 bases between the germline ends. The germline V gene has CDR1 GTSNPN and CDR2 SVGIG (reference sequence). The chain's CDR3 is CAWSSGGPGYTF. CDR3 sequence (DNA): TGTGCCTGGAGTTCGGGTGGTCCTGGCTACACCTTC.

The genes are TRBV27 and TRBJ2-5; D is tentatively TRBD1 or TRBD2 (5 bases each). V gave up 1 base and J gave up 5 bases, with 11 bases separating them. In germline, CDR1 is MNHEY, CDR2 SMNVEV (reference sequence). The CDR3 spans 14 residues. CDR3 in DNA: TGTGCCAGCAGTTTATGGGGGATGGGGGAGACCCAGTACTTC. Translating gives CASSLWGMGETQYF.

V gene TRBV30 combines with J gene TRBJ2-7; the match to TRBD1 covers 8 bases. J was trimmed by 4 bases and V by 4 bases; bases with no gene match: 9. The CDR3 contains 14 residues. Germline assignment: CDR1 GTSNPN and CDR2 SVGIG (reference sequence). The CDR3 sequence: CAWTPGGFSYEQYF. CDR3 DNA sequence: TGTGCCTGGACCCCAGGGGGCTTCTCGTACGAGCAGTACTTC.

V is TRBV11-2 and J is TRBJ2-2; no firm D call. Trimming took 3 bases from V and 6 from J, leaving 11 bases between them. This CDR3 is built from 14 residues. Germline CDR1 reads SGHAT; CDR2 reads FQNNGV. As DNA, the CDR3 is TGTGCCAGCAGCTTCTTAGTCTTCGCCGGGGAGCTGTTTTTT. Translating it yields CASSFLVFAGELFF.

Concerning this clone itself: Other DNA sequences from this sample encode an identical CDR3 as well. This chain's CDR3 is CASSLGPGGQGAREQYF. The CDR3 nucleotides are TGTGCCAGCAGCTTAGGTCCTGGGGGGCAGGGGGCGAGGGAGCAGTACTTC. The chain couples TRBV11-3 to TRBJ2-7; TRBD1 aligns across 8 bases. J was trimmed by 7 bases and V by 1 base; bases with no gene match: 15. The CDR3 has 17 amino acids. In germline, CDR1 is SGHNT, CDR2 YENEEA.

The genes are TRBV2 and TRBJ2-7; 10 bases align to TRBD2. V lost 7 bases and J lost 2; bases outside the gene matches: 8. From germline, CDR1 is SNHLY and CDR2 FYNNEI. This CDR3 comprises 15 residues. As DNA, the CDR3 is TGTGCCAGCACTCCCACAGCGGGAGGGGCCTACGAGCAGTACTTC. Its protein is CASTPTAGGAYEQYF.

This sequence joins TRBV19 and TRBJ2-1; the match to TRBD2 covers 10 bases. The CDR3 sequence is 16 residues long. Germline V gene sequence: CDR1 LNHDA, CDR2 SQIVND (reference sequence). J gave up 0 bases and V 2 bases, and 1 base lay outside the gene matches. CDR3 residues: CASSISSGSSYNEQFF. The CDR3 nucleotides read TGTGCCAGTAGTATATCTAGCGGGAGCTCCTACAATGAGCAGTTCTTC.

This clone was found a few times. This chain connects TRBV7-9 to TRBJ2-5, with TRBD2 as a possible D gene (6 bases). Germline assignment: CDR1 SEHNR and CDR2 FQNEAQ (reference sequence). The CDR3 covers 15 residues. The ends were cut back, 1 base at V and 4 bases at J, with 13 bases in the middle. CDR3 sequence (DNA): TGTGCCAGCAGCTTAGGAGGAGGGAGGCGAGAGACCCAGTACTTC. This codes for CASSLGGGRRETQYF.

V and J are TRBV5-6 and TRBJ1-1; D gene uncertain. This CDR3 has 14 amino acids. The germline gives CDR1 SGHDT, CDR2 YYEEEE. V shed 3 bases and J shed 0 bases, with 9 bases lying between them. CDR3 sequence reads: CASSYTSMNTEAFF. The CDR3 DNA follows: TGTGCCAGCAGCTACACATCCATGAACACTGAAGCTTTCTTT.

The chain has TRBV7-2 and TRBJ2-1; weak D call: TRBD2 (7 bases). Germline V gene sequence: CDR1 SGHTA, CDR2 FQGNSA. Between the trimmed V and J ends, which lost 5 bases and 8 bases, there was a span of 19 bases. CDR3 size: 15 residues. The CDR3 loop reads CASSPRGAEAHEQFF. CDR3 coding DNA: TGTGCCAGCAGCCCCCGGGGGGCGGAGGCCCATGAGCAGTTCTTC.

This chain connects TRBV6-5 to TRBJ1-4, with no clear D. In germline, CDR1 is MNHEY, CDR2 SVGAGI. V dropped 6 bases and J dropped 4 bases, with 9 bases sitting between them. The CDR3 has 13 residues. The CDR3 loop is CASRREGNEKLFF. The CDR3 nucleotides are TGTGCCAGCAGGAGGGAAGGTAATGAAAAACTGTTTTTT.

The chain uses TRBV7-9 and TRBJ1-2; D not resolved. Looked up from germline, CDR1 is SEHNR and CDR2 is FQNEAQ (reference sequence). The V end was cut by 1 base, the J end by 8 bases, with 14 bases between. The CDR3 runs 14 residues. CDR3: CASSLGAETVGYTF. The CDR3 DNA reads TGTGCCAGCAGCTTAGGGGCAGAAACGGTGGGCTACACCTTC.

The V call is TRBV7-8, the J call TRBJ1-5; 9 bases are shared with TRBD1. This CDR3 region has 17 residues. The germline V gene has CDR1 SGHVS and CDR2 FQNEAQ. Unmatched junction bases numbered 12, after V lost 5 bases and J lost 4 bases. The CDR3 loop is CASSIRTGAAPNQPQHF. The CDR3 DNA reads TGTGCCAGCAGCATACGGACAGGGGCGGCCCCAAATCAGCCCCAGCATTTT.

CDR3 loop: CASTLRTASNQPQHF. DNA for the CDR3: TGTGCCAGTACCCTAAGGACAGCTAGCAATCAGCCCCAGCATTTT. This chain uses TRBV19 with TRBJ1-5; D perhaps matches TRBD1 (6 bases). The CDR3 is 15 amino acids. V was trimmed by 7 bases and J by 0 bases, leaving 13 bases between them. CDR1 LNHDA and CDR2 SQIVND come from the germline V gene (reference sequence).

The CDR3, as DNA: TGTGCCAGCAGCCCTACTTCTAGCTCCTACGAGCAGTACTTC. It yields the protein CASSPTSSSYEQYF. The V call is TRBV9, the J call TRBJ2-7; no clear D gene. The CDR3 is made up of 14 amino acids. V dropped 4 bases and J dropped 0 bases, with 11 bases sitting between them. CDR1 is SGDLS, CDR2 YYNGEE, per germline. The variable domain in full, with the rest retrieved from reference TRBV9 and TRBJ2-7, is DSGVTQTPKHLITATGQRVTLRCSPRSGDLSVYWYQQSLDQGLQFLIQYYNGEERAKGNILERFSAQQFPDLHSELNLSSLELGDSALYFCASSPTSSSYEQYFGPGTRLTVT.

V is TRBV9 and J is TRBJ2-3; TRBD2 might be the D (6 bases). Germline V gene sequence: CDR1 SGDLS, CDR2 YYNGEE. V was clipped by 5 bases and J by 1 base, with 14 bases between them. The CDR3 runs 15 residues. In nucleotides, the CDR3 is TGTGCCAGCAGTTTCCGGGACTCTCGCACAGATACGCAGTATTTT. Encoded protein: CASSFRDSRTDTQYF.